This record looks at one TCR beta chain sequence and its context. The antigen it binds to is not known. No base-level quality is on record; no much larger clone is a single base apart. This sample is part of a study of T cells in Graves' hyperthyroidism and ophthalmopathy (dated 2019 in TCRdb). Describing the broader study: Peripheral blood samples were taken at the time of initial diagnosis, prior to any treatment. After sampling, hyperthyroidism patients received methimazole starting at 30 mg daily, and ophthalmopathy patients received high-dose intravenous methylprednisolone. In roughly six Graves' hyperthyroidism patients, the study also compared T-cell repertoires from thyroid tissue with T-cell repertoires from blood. The paper describes TCR Vbeta CDR3 sequencing of 120 to 150 peripheral blood samples, made up of 43 ophthalmopathy patients, more than 70 hyperthyroidism patients and roughly 17 progressor patients. For training and testing, the 80 to 100 patients in the discovery cohort were randomly divided in a 7:3 ratio. To identify TCR V-J signatures that set the groups apart, the researchers used a discovery cohort of 100 patients, made up of roughly 40 with Graves' ophthalmopathy and some 60 with stable Graves' hyperthyroidism. Prospective prediction of ophthalmopathy was tested in an independent validation cohort consisting of 18 to 20 hyperthyroidism patients and around 16 patients who later progressed to ophthalmopathy.

What the work shows at the level of the full study, not this receptor alone: Most expanded thyroid clonotypes (frequency above 0.001) were also found in blood, which suggests that blood repertoires may mirror thyroid immune responses. Sample size was not statistically predetermined, and blinding of investigators to group allocation was not performed. In validation, progression to ophthalmopathy was predicted by the model with roughly 71% sensitivity and roughly 76% specificity, a median of roughly 6 months before onset. A model built on a 13 V-J signature distinguished ophthalmopathy from stable hyperthyroidism, reaching roughly 88% sensitivity and around 81% specificity in cross-validation and 80%/75% in testing.

In the ophthalmopathy patients, disease was moderately to severely active, with a Clinical Activity Score of 3 or more, a NOSPECS grade of 4 or more, and a duration of less than 3 months. Any patient with an uncontrolled infection, another autoimmune disease, pregnancy or lactation was excluded. Clinical symptoms, serum thyroxine and TRAb, thyroid ultrasound, and orbital computed tomography formed the basis for the diagnoses. PBMCs were separated from roughly 10 ml of fresh peripheral blood using Ficoll-Paque density gradient centrifugation. Trizol reagent was used to extract total RNA, and RNA quality was then checked on an Agilent 2100 Bioanalyzer. TCR beta CDR3 regions were amplified from RNA transcripts. A first-round RT-PCR of the TCR CDR3 used the HTBI primer set with the Qiagen OneStep RT-PCR kit. A second multiplex PCR round built the libraries, followed by size selection and purification. Libraries were sequenced paired-end with 100 bp reads on an Illumina HiSeq2000. The study's own analysis went as follows. SOAPnuke was used to process the raw data, with reads discarded if the reads contained adapters or uncalled bases, had a mean Phred below 15, or lacked an exact constant-primer or identifier match. High-quality paired reads were merged with COPE v1.2.5, and unique nucleotide sequences were defined as clonotypes. MiTCR v1.1 was used to align the clonotypes against IMGT TRBV, TRBD and TRBJ reference segments. The analysis was restricted to V-J combinations with a frequency above 0.0001, which together covered roughly 99% of the repertoires. A TCS score was defined as the ratio between F50 (clonal expansion) and ExV (chaos), using BLOSUM62-based TCRdist between CDR3 peptides within each V-J. Welch's t-statistics and random forest reduced some 510 V-J features to 10 to 15, which were used in a naive Bayes classifier (R e1071). TCRdb passed the public sequencing reads through fastp at Q25 and MiXCR, retaining productive beta sequences. Rows merge per CDR3 protein into single entries with the most common DNA and genes. TCRdb's processing, not the authors', yielded these V and J calls. The sample table records some 270,000 distinct CDR3 sequences; roughly 22% of these occur just once. The top ten constitute approximately 35% of the sample.

V is shortened by 7 bases, J by 5 bases, and the region joining them spans 14 bases. CDR1 MDHEN and CDR2 SYDVKM are derived from the germline V gene. Spanning cysteine to phenylalanine, the CDR3 consists of 13 amino acids. The CDR3 DNA has 39 bases and is translated from base 1. The sample comprised blood. The chain couples TRBV28 to TRBJ2-5; TRBD1 is possibly the D segment (8 matching bases). This TCR was sampled from a woman in her 40s with Graves' ophthalmopathy. The base sequence is TGTGCCAGCAACAGGGGGAGGGGGGAGACCCAGTACTTC. Translated, this is CASNRGRGETQYF. The variable domain in full, with residues beyond the CDR3 obtained from the reference TRBV28 and TRBJ2-5 genes, is DVKVTQSSRYLVKRTGEKVFLECVQDMDHENMFWYRQDPGLGLRLIYFSYDVKMKEKGDIPEGYSVSREKKERFSLILESASTNQTSMYLCASNRGRGETQYFGPGTRLLVL.